This TCR beta chain derives from a study of shared clonotypes between healthy human individuals. The CDR3 is 17 residues long. Germline trimming cut 4 bases from V and 3 bases from J; bases unmatched to any gene: 11. Germline lookup yields CDR1 MNHNS and CDR2 SASEGT. Profiling relied on immunoSEQ multiplex PCR, and the TCRdb table lists in-frame clones only, not all of them. This table holds roughly 2 million clones, roughly 94% found once. The chain combines TRBV6-1 with TRBJ1-4; 7 nucleotides match TRBD1. The sample taken for sequencing was naive CD4+ T cells sorted from blood. Subset indicated: CD45RA+ positively selected. The clonotype was recovered from a man between 18 and 29 years old in good health. The CDR3 sequence: CASSGYGDRVSNEKLFF. The CDR3 DNA sequence: TGTGCCAGCAGTGGTTACGGAGACAGGGTCTCTAATGAAAAACTGTTTTTT.